This T cell receptor beta chain was documented in a study of T cell responses to AZD1222 COVID-19 vaccine (dated by TCRdb to the early 2020s). At the level of the whole study: AZD1222 recipients with second doses at about 4 weeks or about 12 weeks were pooled, because spike-specific TCR depth and breadth did not differ between schedules. Enrollment into the trials was organized by age into subgroups of 18-55, 56-69 and 70-plus years, and those subgroups contained around 150, 28 and 57 TCR-sequenced participants, respectively. TCR sequencing was performed for 230 to 250 trial participants, of whom some 200 were given two doses of AZD1222 and around 26 were given two doses of MenACWY control vaccine. General findings and caveats noted by the study authors: The vaccine-associated CD4 TCRs covered the entire spike protein, and the dominant responses fell in regions 160-218 and 743-854. Conclusions about previously exposed vaccinees are limited, since just a handful of AZD1222 recipients were seropositive for SARS-CoV-2 at baseline. Epitopes outside the regions mutated in the B.1.351 and B.1.1.7 variants were reportedly recognized by nearly half of the unique spike-specific TCRs. Because no day 14 peak-response samples were available, repertoires were characterized only after the peak T cell response. Most participants were white British and females outnumbered males, and the authors suggested that clonal diversity may have been underestimated. Spike-specific TCR breadth and depth rose significantly after two AZD1222 doses compared with day 0 and with MenACWY recipients. In the small 56-69-year group, the increase in depth fell short of significance, most likely because of low power.

On this clone: Its antigen is not yet known. Per-base qualities were not stored, and no clone one base away is much larger.

From a lookup of the germline V gene, CDR1 and CDR2 are MNHEY and SVGEGT. Relative to germline, V is 2 bases shorter and J is 6 bases shorter, with 7 bases between their ends. Including the terminal cysteine and phenylalanine, the CDR3 comprises 12 residues. The sequence is cut down to CDR3 DNA, 36 bases in frame from base 1. The CDR3 regions of human TCRbeta chains were analyzed by immunosequencing. In the source study's methods: TCRs in the repertoires were matched against a reference library of SARS-CoV-2-specific TCRs that had been generated with the MIRA antigen-specificity platform. Breadth was defined as the fraction of unique TCRs that were SARS-CoV-2-associated. Depth was defined as the fraction of total T cells that were SARS-CoV-2-associated. Using the MIRA data, each spike-specific TCR was assigned both to the spike region to which the TCR was reactive and to a CD4 or CD8 class. Log10-transformed breadth and depth values were compared by one-way ANOVA with Sidak's multiple comparisons tests. TCRdb took over this immuneACCESS table, retaining in-frame rearrangements with V and J assigned. Such tables are incomplete; in checked studies, under half of the missing clones stem from an unresolved V gene, and the remainder is unexplained. V and J calls and clone size are given by that table; D and trimming were obtained from the DNA. The sample yields about 110,000 clones; approximately 86% were counted once. 2.5% to 4% of the sample comes from the top ten.

According to the study, the label for this sample's time point signals: baseline before first vaccination. The vaccinee samples were drawn from two UK trials, COV001 and COV002, one of which was a single-blind randomized controlled phase 2/3 trial testing AZD1222 (ChAdOx1 nCoV-19) in healthy adults. For TCRbeta chain sequencing, PBMC samples were collected from trial participants at day 0 and at day 28 after the second dose. This clonotype was obtained from an adult in good health. The chain is made from TRBV6-2 or TRBV6-3 and TRBJ2-5; no D gene is confidently identified. Sequencing used peripheral blood, obtained on day 0 of AZD1222 vaccination. CDR3 sequence: CASSYLGKTQYF. The DNA sequence is as follows: TGTGCCAGCAGTTACCTGGGGAAGACCCAGTACTTC.